This TCR beta chain originates from a study of cytomegalovirus exposure and HLA in healthy donors. The PCR had 60 Vbeta and 13 Jbeta primers. Here immunoSEQ multiplex PCR was the method, and the copy in TCRdb shows in-frame clones only, minus some. Its clone listing holds about 170,000 clones. CDR3 length: 13 amino acids. Germline V gene data show CDR1 as ENHRY and CDR2 as SYGVKD. V lost 8 bases and J 4 bases, leaving 14 bases between the germline ends. This rearrangement joins TRBV10-3 to TRBJ1-2; possibly TRBD1 for D (5 bases). Sequencing was performed on PBMCs. This TCR was recovered from a woman in her late teens or twenties in good health and CMV-seropositive. The CDR3 DNA sequence: TGTGCCATCCATGGGGGGGGACTCTATGGCTACACCTTC. Translated: CAIHGGGLYGYTF.